Each of the 14 T cell receptor beta chains below was sequenced from the same sample in a study of blood T cell repertoires in COVID-19. TCRdb's copy holds only in-frame clones and misses some; the assay was immunoSEQ multiplex PCR. Of around 94,000 clones in the sample, approximately 84% were seen once. The sequenced sample was peripheral blood. Receptor source: a human donor in a cohort sampled during active COVID-19.

The chain has TRBV5-1 and TRBJ1-1, with TRBD1 matching 7 bases. V gave up 4 bases and J gave up 2 bases; unmatched junction bases: 11. The CDR3 extends over 16 amino acids. The germline V gene encodes CDR1 SGHRS and CDR2 YFSETQ. This CDR3 reads CASSENVQGTNTEAFF. As DNA, the CDR3 is TGCGCCAGCAGCGAGAACGTACAGGGGACAAACACTGAAGCTTTCTTT.

The rearrangement uses TRBV2 and TRBJ2-2; D remains unclear. V lost 1 base, J lost 6 bases, and 3 bases lay in between. This CDR3 region has 12 residues. CDR1 is SNHLY and CDR2 is FYNNEI in the germline V gene. The CDR3 spells CASSEGPGELFF. CDR3 DNA: TGTGCCAGCAGTGAAGGGCCCGGGGAGCTGTTTTTT.

This rearrangement joins TRBV5-1 to TRBJ1-2; 12 positions agree with TRBD1. V dropped 6 bases and J dropped 7; count of bases not matched to a gene: 10. Per germline, CDR1 SGHRS and CDR2 YFSETQ. The CDR3 consists of 15 residues. The CDR3 DNA is TGCGCCAGCAACAACGCGGGGACAGGGGGCGGTGGCTACACCTTC. Its protein product is CASNNAGTGGGGYTF. Full variable domain (missing parts from reference TRBV5-1 and TRBJ1-2): KAGVTQTPRYLIKTRGQQVTLSCSPISGHRSVSWYQQTPGQGLQFLFEYFSETQRNKGNFPGRFSGRQFSNSRSEMNVSTLELGDSALYLCASNNAGTGGGGYTFGSGTRLTVV.

V is TRBV7-8 and J is TRBJ2-2; the match to TRBD1 covers 7 bases. The germline gives CDR1 SGHVS, CDR2 FQNEAQ. The CDR3 length is 17 residues. Trimming at V came to 2 bases and at J to 3 bases, leaving 9 bases not matched to a gene. CDR3 in DNA: TGTGCCAGCAGCTTAAATGCAGGGGGACATCACACCGGGGAGCTGTTTTTT. Translating gives CASSLNAGGHHTGELFF.

The genes are TRBV12-3 or TRBV12-4 and TRBJ1-1; D is undetermined. The CDR3 covers 12 residues. V dropped 7 bases and J dropped 1 base, with 7 bases sitting between them. In DNA form, the CDR3 reads TGTGCCAGCAATAACAGGAACACTGAAGCTTTCTTT. Protein sequence: CASNNRNTEAFF.

The chain combines TRBV28 with TRBJ1-2, with TRBD1 matching 8 bases. The germline gives CDR1 MDHEN, CDR2 SYDVKM. The CDR3 has 14 amino acids. V shed 4 bases, J shed 4 bases, and the junction held 5 bases outside the gene matches. The DNA of the CDR3 is TGTGCCAGCAGTTACCCGGACAGGGTCTATGGCTACACCTTC. Protein sequence: CASSYPDRVYGYTF.

The chain is built from TRBV11-2 and TRBJ2-1; D perhaps matches TRBD1 (5 bases). The V gene lost 5 bases and the J gene lost 13 bases, with 15 bases spanning the gap. The CDR3 sequence is 12 residues long. CDR1 and CDR2 from the germline V gene are SGHAT and FQNNGV. This CDR3 reads CASSPGPGFQFF. Here the CDR3 DNA reads TGTGCCAGCAGCCCAGGACCAGGGTTTCAGTTCTTC. The whole variable domain, remainder taken from reference TRBV11-2 and TRBJ2-1, is EAGVAQSPRYKIIEKRQSVAFWCNPISGHATLYWYQQILGQGPKLLIQFQNNGVVDDSQLPKDRFSAERLKGVDSTLKIQPAKLEDSAVYLCASSPGPGFQFFGPGTRLTVL.

The chain recombines TRBV14 with TRBJ2-7; 10 nucleotides line up with TRBD2. After removal of 4 bases from V and 1 base from J, the junction contained 7 bases not matched to a gene. This CDR3 region has 16 residues. Germline CDR1 reads SGHDN; CDR2 reads FVKESK. CDR3: CASSLSGGTASYEQYF. The CDR3 DNA reads TGTGCCAGCAGCCTTAGCGGGGGGACAGCTTCCTACGAGCAGTACTTC. Combining the CDR3 with reference TRBV14 and TRBJ2-7 gives the whole variable domain EAGVTQFPSHSVIEKGQTVTLRCDPISGHDNLYWYRRVMGKEIKFLLHFVKESKQDESGMPNNRFLAERTGGTYSTLKVQPAELEDSGVYFCASSLSGGTASYEQYFGPGTRLTVT.

The chain links TRBV30 to TRBJ1-6; D not certain. Per the germline V gene, CDR1 is GTSNPN and CDR2 is SVGIG (reference sequence). The V gene lost 1 base and the J gene lost 8 bases, with 15 bases spanning the gap. The CDR3 is 15 residues long. This CDR3 reads CAWSARMLVYSPLHF. For the CDR3, the DNA is TGTGCCTGGAGTGCGCGGATGTTAGTGTATTCACCCCTCCACTTT.

The rearrangement links TRBV4-3 to TRBJ1-2; 7 bases agree with TRBD1. Germline V gene sequence: CDR1 LGHNA, CDR2 YSLEER. The CDR3 totals 15 residues. V was clipped by 4 bases and J by 6 bases; unmatched bases: 11. The CDR3 nucleotides read TGCGCCAGCAGCCGCCTTTACCAGGGGGAAGATGGCTACACCTTC. Translating gives CASSRLYQGEDGYTF.

The chain joins TRBV6-2 or TRBV6-3 to TRBJ2-1; weak D call: TRBD2 (6 bases). The CDR3 is made up of 15 amino acids. CDR1 and CDR2 (germline): MNHEY, SVGEGT. Between the trimmed V and J ends, which lost 4 bases and 7 bases, there was a span of 17 bases. CDR3 bases: TGTGCCAGCAGTTCCCCCGGGAGAGGGAGGAATGAGCAGTTCTTC. Its translation is CASSSPGRGRNEQFF.

V usage is TRBV6-5 and J usage is TRBJ2-5; D unresolved. CDR3 length equals 13 residues. Trimming pared 5 bases from V and 7 bases from J, leaving 14 bases between. Germline loops: CDR1 MNHEY, CDR2 SVGAGI. The CDR3 reads CASSPLARGTQYF. Here the CDR3 DNA reads TGTGCCAGCAGTCCACTGGCCCGAGGGACCCAGTACTTC.

V is TRBV7-2 and J is TRBJ2-1; D unclear. Germline lookup yields CDR1 SGHTA and CDR2 FQGNSA. Trimming removed 2 bases at V and 0 bases at J, with 8 bases between. There are 15 residues in the CDR3. This CDR3 is CASSLLPGSYNEQFF. For the CDR3, the DNA is TGTGCCAGCAGCTTATTACCGGGCTCCTACAATGAGCAGTTCTTC.

The chain has TRBV3-1 (or the pseudogene TRBV3-2) and TRBJ2-7; D might be TRBD1 (6 bases). The germline gives CDR1 LGHDT, CDR2 YNNKEL (reference sequence). There are 14 residues in the CDR3. V shed 4 bases and J shed 2 bases, with 12 bases lying between them. CDR3 DNA: TGTGCCAGCAGCCCCGGGACAACCCCCTACGAGCAGTACTTC. The encoded protein is CASSPGTTPYEQYF.